Following are 26 T cell receptor beta chains from one sample sequenced in a study of Graves' ophthalmopathy and Graves' hyperthyroidism. Beta-chain TCR CDR3 regions were amplified from RNA transcripts. Scientists carried out first-round RT-PCR using HTBI primers and then a second-round multiplex PCR. TCRdb processed the multiplex PCR reads anew with MiXCR; each CDR3 protein has one entry. The sample contains hundreds of thousands of distinct CDR3 sequences, around 15% of which appear only once. The specimen sequenced was blood. These TCRs come from a young woman with Graves' ophthalmopathy.

This clonotype was seen many times. The gene calls are TRBV27 and TRBJ1-1; no definite D call. Germline CDR1 is MNHEY and CDR2 is SMNVEV (reference sequence). Trimming left V 0 bases short and J 5 bases short, with 7 bases between. The length of the CDR3 is 13 residues. Here the CDR3 DNA reads TGTGCCAGCAGTTTATCGGTCGTGACTGAAGCTTTCTTT. This codes for CASSLSVVTEAFF.

The chain links TRBV6-5 to TRBJ1-1; no clear D gene. V lost 3 bases and J 1 base, leaving 9 bases between the germline ends. This CDR3 is 14 amino acids long. Looked up from germline, CDR1 is MNHEY and CDR2 is SVGAGI. The CDR3 sequence: CASSYALPNTEAFF. The CDR3 coding sequence is TGTGCCAGCAGTTATGCACTTCCGAACACTGAAGCTTTCTTT.

This clonotype has at least ten counts. The rearrangement links TRBV6-1 to TRBJ2-7; D tentatively fits TRBD1 or TRBD2 (5 bases each). This CDR3 has 13 residues. V lost 8 bases and J lost 2, with 13 bases in between. Germline assignment: CDR1 MNHNS and CDR2 SASEGT. CDR3 protein: CASGRDPTYEQYF. For the CDR3, the DNA is TGTGCCAGCGGCCGGGACCCCACCTACGAGCAGTACTTC.

This clonotype was seen ten or more times. This may come from a read error, since a much larger clone is one base off. This chain connects TRBV12-3 or TRBV12-4 to TRBJ1-1; no definite D call. V gave up 3 bases and J gave up 5 bases, with 13 bases separating them. CDR3 length: 14 residues. CDR3 DNA: TGTGCCAGCAGTTTCTTAGCAGAACTGACTGAAGCTTTCTTT. It encodes CASSFLAELTEAFF.

The chain has TRBV24-1 and TRBJ2-5, with 8 bases lining up with TRBD1. Germline V CDR1 and CDR2: KGHDR, SFDVKD. V trimming: 0 bases; J trimming: 0 bases; junction bases outside the gene matches: 8. The length of the CDR3 is 18 residues. Here the CDR3 DNA reads TGTGCCACCAGTGATTTGGGTCCCGGGACAGGCTACCAAGAGACCCAGTACTTC. Residues: CATSDLGPGTGYQETQYF.

This clonotype has ten or more counts. The gene calls are TRBV27 and TRBJ1-1, with unresolved D. Trimming took 1 base from V and 1 from J, leaving 7 bases between them. CDR3 size: 14 residues. Germline loops: CDR1 MNHEY, CDR2 SMNVEV (reference sequence). This chain's CDR3 is CASSLLQKNTEAFF. The CDR3 DNA reads as TGTGCCAGCAGTTTATTACAGAAGAACACTGAAGCTTTCTTT.

This clonotype was counted many times. The V and J genes are TRBV6-5 and TRBJ1-1, with D perhaps matching TRBD1 (6 bases). The CDR3 covers 16 residues. The V and J ends lost 0 bases and 2 bases respectively, with 13 bases between them. Germline CDR1 MNHEY, CDR2 SVGAGI. For the CDR3, the DNA is TGTGCCAGCAGTTACTCGTACAGGGTCGGAAACACTGAAGCTTTCTTT. It codes for CASSYSYRVGNTEAFF.

This clonotype was seen only a few times. The V gene is TRBV6-5, the J gene TRBJ2-2, with 9 nucleotides matching TRBD1. CDR1 and CDR2 from the germline V gene are MNHEY and SVGAGI. The CDR3 is made up of 17 amino acids. The J segment lost 3 bases and the V segment lost 4 bases, leaving 9 bases of the junction unmatched. CDR3 amino acids: CASSSTTGGVDTGELFF. The CDR3 region has the DNA TGTGCCAGCAGTTCGACTACAGGGGGCGTGGACACCGGGGAGCTGTTTTTT.

Turning to this clonotype: This sequence may be a read error, since a much larger clone differs from it by one base. This chain connects TRBV15 to TRBJ1-5; D remains ambiguous. The CDR3 runs to 13 residues. CDR1 is LNHNV, CDR2 YYDKDF, per germline (reference sequence). The CDR3 sequence: CSTSRDARQPQHF. The DNA of the CDR3 is TGTTCCACCAGCAGAGATGCGAGACAGCCCCAGCATTTT.

This clonotype was seen repeatedly, ten times or more. The V gene is TRBV28, the J gene TRBJ2-7; 8 bases agree with TRBD2. V lost 5 bases to trimming and J lost 6 bases; unmatched junction nucleotides: 9. Germline CDR1 and CDR2: MDHEN and SYDVKM. The CDR3 contains 14 residues. The CDR3 DNA follows: TGTGCCAGCAGTCCGTGGGGCGGGGGGTTCGAGCAGTACTTC. This codes for CASSPWGGGFEQYF.

At least ten counts were recorded for this clonotype. This sequence joins TRBV11-2 and TRBJ2-3; perhaps TRBD2 as D (7 bases). V lost 3 bases to trimming and J lost 10 bases, with 20 bases between them. The CDR3 contains 15 residues. Germline lookup yields CDR1 SGHAT and CDR2 FQNNGV. The CDR3 reads CASSLGRGGLLSQYF. In nucleotides, the CDR3 is TGTGCCAGCAGCTTGGGTAGGGGGGGACTCTTGTCGCAGTATTTT.

This clonotype was observed many times. The chain employs TRBV27 and TRBJ1-5, with D hard to call. Between the trimmed V and J ends, which lost 2 bases and 0 bases, there was a span of 8 bases. The CDR3 has 15 residues. Germline values: CDR1 MNHEY, CDR2 SMNVEV (reference sequence). CDR3 protein: CASSLDRYSNQPQHF. The CDR3 region has the DNA TGTGCCAGCAGTTTAGACCGATATAGCAATCAGCCCCAGCATTTT.

This clonotype was found many times. The V and J genes are TRBV11-2 and TRBJ2-7, with a weak D call TRBD1 (6 bases). CDR1 and CDR2 from the germline V gene are SGHAT and FQNNGV. V shed 5 bases and J shed 4 bases, with 15 bases lying between them. CDR3 size: 14 residues. This CDR3 is CASSQIGQTYEQYF. The CDR3 bases are TGTGCCAGCAGCCAGATCGGACAGACTTACGAGCAGTACTTC.

This chain connects TRBV6-5 to TRBJ2-5, with D perhaps matching TRBD1 (5 bases). The CDR3 runs 12 residues. Between the trimmed V and J ends, which lost 8 bases and 10 bases, there was a span of 17 bases. From germline, CDR1 is MNHEY and CDR2 SVGAGI. The CDR3 here is CASGALNGGQYF. In DNA, the CDR3 is TGTGCCAGCGGGGCGTTGAATGGTGGCCAGTACTTC.

This clonotype showed up just a few times. The chain uses TRBV3-1 and TRBJ2-7; 10 bases are a match to TRBD1. In germline, CDR1 is LGHDT, CDR2 YNNKEL (reference sequence). The junction had 5 bases not matched to a gene; V was cut back by 0 bases and J by 6 bases. This CDR3 is built from 15 residues. Here the CDR3 reads CASSQDWDRGGEQYF. The CDR3 DNA reads TGTGCCAGCAGCCAAGATTGGGACAGGGGAGGCGAGCAGTACTTC.

In the case of this clonotype: This likely came from a read error, as a far larger clone is one base away. J is TRBJ2-7 and V is TRBV6-2 or TRBV6-3, with D perhaps TRBD1 or TRBD2 (5 bases each). Germline values: CDR1 MNHEY, CDR2 SVGEGT. The CDR3 consists of 13 residues. The V end was cut by 6 bases, the J end by 2 bases, with 11 bases between. CDR3 nucleotides: TGTGCCAGCAGCCGGGACGCCACCTACGAGCAGTACTTC. Amino acid sequence: CASSRDATYEQYF.

The gene calls are TRBV19 and TRBJ2-2, with TRBD1 matching over 7 bases. V shed 4 bases, J shed 5 bases, and the junction held 7 bases outside the gene matches. Germline CDR1 reads LNHDA; CDR2 reads SQIVND (reference sequence). The CDR3 contains 15 residues. CDR3 coding DNA: TGTGCCAGTAGTACTATTCCAGGGGGAACCGGGGAGCTGTTTTTT. This translates into CASSTIPGGTGELFF.

This clonotype was seen ten or more times. V and J are TRBV29-1 and TRBJ1-1, with 7 nucleotides matching TRBD1. The V gene end was trimmed by 7 bases and the J gene end by 0 bases; junction bases not matched to a gene: 2. Germline CDR1 SQVTM, CDR2 ANQGSEA. The length of the CDR3 is 12 residues. The CDR3 sequence is CSAGTVNTEAFF. The CDR3 DNA follows: TGCAGCGCCGGGACAGTGAACACTGAAGCTTTCTTT. The full variable domain, with the rest looked up from reference TRBV29-1 and TRBJ1-1, is SAVISQKPSRDICQRGTSLTIQCQVDSQVTMMFWYRQQPGQSLTLIATANQGSEATYESGFVIDKFPISRPNLTFSTLTVSNMSPEDSSIYLCSAGTVNTEAFFGQGTRLTVV.

This clonotype was counted ten times or more. V gene TRBV28 combines with J gene TRBJ2-5; 7 bases match TRBD2. This CDR3 region has 15 residues. The ends lost 3 bases at V and 5 bases at J; junction bases unmatched: 9. Germline CDR1 MDHEN, CDR2 SYDVKM. CDR3 in amino acids: CASSFLAGRLETQYF. The CDR3, as DNA: TGTGCCAGCAGTTTTCTAGCCGGGAGGCTTGAGACCCAGTACTTC.

This clonotype appeared many times. The rearrangement uses TRBV6-1 and TRBJ2-7; a possible D gene is TRBD1 (5 bases). The ends were cut back, 6 bases at V and 5 bases at J, with 20 bases in the middle. The CDR3 is made up of 15 amino acids. Germline assignment: CDR1 MNHNS and CDR2 SASEGT. The CDR3 spells CASSNRPPGPDEQYF. The CDR3 bases are TGTGCCAGCAGCAACAGGCCCCCGGGTCCCGACGAGCAGTACTTC.

This clonotype was detected many times. The gene calls are TRBV11-2 and TRBJ1-2; TRBD1 might be the D (5 bases). The V and J ends lost 5 bases and 8 bases respectively, with 21 bases between them. From germline, CDR1 is SGHAT and CDR2 FQNNGV. The CDR3 runs to 15 residues. The DNA for the CDR3 is TGTGCCAGCAGCACTCGCGACAGTGGGGTGAGCGGCTACACCTTC. It codes for CASSTRDSGVSGYTF.

This clonotype was recorded at least ten times. The genes are TRBV18 and TRBJ1-5, with D hard to call. Trimming removed 0 bases from V and 0 bases from J, with 6 bases in between. The CDR3 totals 15 residues. Germline loops: CDR1 KGHSH, CDR2 LQKENI. The chain's CDR3 is CASSPPHSSNQPQHF. The CDR3, as DNA: TGTGCCAGCTCACCACCCCACAGTAGCAATCAGCCCCAGCATTTT.

This clonotype came up many times. The J gene is TRBJ2-5, the V gene TRBV15; 7 bases map to TRBD1. Germline trimming cut 5 bases from V and 2 bases from J; bases unmatched to any gene: 11. The CDR3 length is 16 residues. Germline-derived CDR1 and CDR2 are LNHNV and YYDKDF (reference sequence). For the CDR3, the DNA is TGTGCCACCAGCGTAGTATCCCAACAGGGGCAAGAGACCCAGTACTTC. It specifies CATSVVSQQGQETQYF.

This clonotype showed up many times. The chain carries TRBV6-1 and TRBJ1-1; maybe TRBD1 (5 bases). Germline CDR1 and CDR2: MNHNS and SASEGT. V shed 3 bases and J shed 3 bases, with 11 bases lying between them. The CDR3 runs 14 residues. The CDR3 DNA reads TGTGCCAGCAGTGATGGGGACGGGTACACTGAAGCTTTCTTT. It codes for CASSDGDGYTEAFF.

This clonotype was recorded many times. The chain uses TRBV6-2 or TRBV6-3 and TRBJ1-2; D may be TRBD1 (6 bases). Germline V gene data show CDR1 as MNHEY and CDR2 as SVGEGT. The V end lost 0 bases, the J end lost 7 bases, and 24 bases lay between the germline ends. This CDR3 is built from 18 residues. The CDR3 nucleotides read TGTGCCAGCAGTTACTCGATTTTTATCTTACAGGGACGAAGTGGCTACACCTTC. Translating it yields CASSYSIFILQGRSGYTF.

This clonotype was observed many times. This sequence joins TRBV6-1 and TRBJ2-7, with D tentatively TRBD2 (6 bases). The V end lost 8 bases, the J end lost 6 bases, and 11 bases lay between the germline ends. The CDR3 runs 11 residues. Germline V gene data show CDR1 as MNHNS and CDR2 as SASEGT. DNA of the CDR3: TGTGCCAGCGGGGACTTTCGCGAGCAGTACTTC. This codes for CASGDFREQYF.